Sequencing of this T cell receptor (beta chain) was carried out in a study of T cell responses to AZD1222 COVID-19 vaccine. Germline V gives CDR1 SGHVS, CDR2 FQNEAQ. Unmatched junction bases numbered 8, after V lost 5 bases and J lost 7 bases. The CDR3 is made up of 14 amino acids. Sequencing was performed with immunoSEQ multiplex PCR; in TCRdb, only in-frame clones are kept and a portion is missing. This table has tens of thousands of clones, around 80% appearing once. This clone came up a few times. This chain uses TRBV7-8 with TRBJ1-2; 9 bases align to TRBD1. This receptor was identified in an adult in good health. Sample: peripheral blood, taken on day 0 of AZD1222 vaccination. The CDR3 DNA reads TGTGCCAGCAGCGTAACCGGGACAGGGTTTGGCTACACCTTC. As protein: CASSVTGTGFGYTF.